The T cell receptor beta chain described here comes from a study of CD8 T cells in Susac syndrome. Germline CDR1 is SGHRS and CDR2 is YFSETQ. This CDR3 is 14 amino acids long. V lost 0 bases and J 1 base, leaving 6 bases between the germline ends. Random hexamers were used to reverse transcribe an amount of about 0.5 to 1 ug RNA. A multiplex approach, immunoSEQ multiplex PCR, amplified TCR beta CDR3 across 54 Vbeta and 13 Jbeta. Each CDR3 protein is one row after TCRdb ran MiXCR on the immunoSEQ multiplex PCR reads. Among about 280,000 distinct CDR3 sequences, roughly 85% were seen once, and the ten largest hold over 0.095%. CD8+ and CD4+ T cells from blood underwent TCR beta sequencing. FACS enriched CD8+ TEMRA cells, while bulk CD8+ and CD4+ were negatively isolated.

The V and J genes are TRBV5-1 and TRBJ2-3, with no clear D. This TCR derives from a human donor with multiple sclerosis. The sample was CD8+ T cells from PBMCs. In DNA, the CDR3 is TGCGCCAGCAGCTTGGAACCGGGCACAGATACGCAGTATTTT. It encodes CASSLEPGTDTQYF.